This T cell receptor (beta chain) was captured by sequencing in a study of early T cells in non-severe SARS-CoV-2 infection. For the study at large: Sequencing used unsorted whole-blood bulk RNA, so chains lack pairing.

TCRdb fed the 5' RACE reads into MiXCR, producing one record per CDR3 protein. The sample records tens of thousands of distinct CDR3 sequences, under 15% being singletons. By share, this clonotype counts as medium-sized (0.01 to 0.1%). The germline V gene encodes CDR1 DFQATT and CDR2 SNEGSKA (reference sequence). The length of the CDR3 is 14 residues. Trimming shortened V by 3 bases and J by 1 base, and 10 bases separated the two germline ends. The rearrangement links TRBV20-1 to TRBJ2-1; D perhaps matches TRBD2 (5 bases). Sequencing input: whole blood. This sequence was found in an adult who was a healthcare worker with PCR-confirmed SARS-CoV-2 infection or an uninfected control (not recorded which). The CDR3 nucleotides read TGCAGTGCTAGTACATGGAGGTCCTACAATGAGCAGTTCTTC. Encoded protein: CSASTWRSYNEQFF.